The clone carrying this TCR beta chain has more than one count but fewer than ten. The antigen remains undetermined. V was trimmed by 1 base and J by 7 bases, leaving 15 bases between them. The CDR3 covers 15 residues. Germline CDR1 is SGHRS and CDR2 is YFSETQ. The sample is drawn from a study of T cells after yellow fever vaccination. Notes on the study in general: A weaker secondary response peaked on day 5, the primary on day 15.

In TCRdb, the 5' RACE reads were re-called with MiXCR into one record per CDR3 protein. Of a few hundred thousand distinct CDR3 sequences in the sample, under 5% were seen once. The chain combines TRBV5-1 with TRBJ2-1; the D gene is possibly TRBD1 (5 bases). The source of this sequence is a man in his late teens or twenties who received the YFV17D yellow fever vaccine. The input for sequencing was PBMCs, taken 5 days after the yellow fever booster vaccination. The CDR3 DNA reads as TGCGCCAGCAGCTTGAGGGCAGGGAAGGGTAATGAGCAGTTCTTC. Protein sequence: CASSLRAGKGNEQFF.